This T cell receptor beta chain is from a study of beta chain features in type 1 diabetes. Study-level points and caveats: There was a moderate but significant shortening of TCRB CDR3s in all four CD4+ subsets of Type 1 diabetes patients.

The sample holds a few counts of this clone. Antigen unknown. J gave up 7 bases and V 1 base, and 10 bases lay outside the gene matches. This CDR3 has 17 amino acids. Germline CDR1 LGHNA, CDR2 YNFKEQ. Every bit of the isolated RNA underwent reverse transcription, so sequencing read expressed TCRB transcripts. TCRdb's table, derived via immunoSEQ multiplex PCR, lists solely in-frame clones and lacks some. This table has about 140,000 clones, approximately 9.8% appearing once. J is TRBJ2-1 and V is TRBV4-2; 10 bases are a match to TRBD2. The specimen was central memory CD4+ T cells from blood. This receptor was identified in a woman aged 40 to 50 in good health. CDR3: CASSQGGVAGGLNEQFF. The CDR3 DNA reads as TGTGCCAGCAGCCAAGGAGGGGTAGCGGGGGGTTTGAATGAGCAGTTCTTC.